The T cell receptor (beta chain) described here comes from a study of shared clonotypes between healthy human individuals. In the study overall: Every donor yielded three CD4 naive, three CD4 memory, two CD8 naive and one CD8 memory plate.

Study results and limitations: Non-shared clonotypes had lower generation probabilities than those shared by all four donors. Among donors, the sharing of clonotypes was expected to be influenced by sequencing depth.

Every donor was a Caucasian adult from Nashville, Tennessee. Turning to this clone: Its antigen is unknown.

Germline trimming cut 4 bases from V and 2 bases from J; bases unmatched to any gene: 10. Per germline, CDR1 SNHLY and CDR2 FYNNEI. The CDR3 extends over 16 amino acids. Profiled with immunoSEQ multiplex PCR; TCRdb holds only in-frame clones, not every one. This table has about a million clones, about 80% appearing once. The material sequenced was memory CD4+ T cells from PBMCs. Subset described: CD45RA-negative fraction. V gene TRBV2 combines with J gene TRBJ2-5; 7 bases are a match to TRBD2. This TCR was recovered from a man younger than 35 in good health. Some clones in this sample may be carry-over from other donors' samples. CDR3 in DNA: TGTGCCAGCAGTGGACCTAGCGGCAACAAACAAGAGACCCAGTACTTC. Translating it yields CASSGPSGNKQETQYF. Full variable domain (rest looked up from reference TRBV2 and TRBJ2-5): EPEVTQTPSHQVTQMGQEVILRCVPISNHLYFYWYRQILGQKVEFLVSFYNNEISEKSEIFDDQFSVERPDGSNFTLKIRSTKLEDSAMYFCASSGPSGNKQETQYFGPGTRLLVL.